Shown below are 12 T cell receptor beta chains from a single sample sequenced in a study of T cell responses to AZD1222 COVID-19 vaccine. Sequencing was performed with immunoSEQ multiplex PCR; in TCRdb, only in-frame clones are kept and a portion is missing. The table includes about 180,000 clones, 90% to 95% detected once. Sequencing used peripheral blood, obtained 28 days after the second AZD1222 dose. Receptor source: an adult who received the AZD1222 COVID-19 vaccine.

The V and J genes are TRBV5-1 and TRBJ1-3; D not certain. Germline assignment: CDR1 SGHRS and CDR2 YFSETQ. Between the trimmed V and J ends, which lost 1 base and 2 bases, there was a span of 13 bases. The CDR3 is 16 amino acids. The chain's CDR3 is CASSLTVAVTGNTIYF. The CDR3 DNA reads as TGCGCCAGCAGCTTGACTGTGGCCGTCACTGGAAACACCATATATTTT.

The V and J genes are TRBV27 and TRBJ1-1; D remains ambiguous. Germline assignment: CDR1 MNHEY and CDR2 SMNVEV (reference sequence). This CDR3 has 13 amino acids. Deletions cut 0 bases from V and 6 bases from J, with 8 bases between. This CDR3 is CASSLSGYAEAFF. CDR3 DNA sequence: TGTGCCAGCAGTTTATCAGGGTATGCTGAAGCTTTCTTT.

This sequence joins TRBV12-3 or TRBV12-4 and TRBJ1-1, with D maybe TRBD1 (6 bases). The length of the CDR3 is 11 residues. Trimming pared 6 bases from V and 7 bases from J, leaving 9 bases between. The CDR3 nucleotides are TGTGCCAGCAGCCGGGACATTGAAGCTTTCTTT. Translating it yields CASSRDIEAFF.

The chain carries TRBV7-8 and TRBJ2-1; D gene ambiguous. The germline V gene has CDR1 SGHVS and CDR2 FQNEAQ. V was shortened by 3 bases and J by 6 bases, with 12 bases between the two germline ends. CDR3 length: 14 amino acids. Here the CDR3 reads CASSFPPLINEQFF. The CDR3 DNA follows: TGTGCCAGCAGCTTTCCCCCGCTAATCAATGAGCAGTTCTTC.

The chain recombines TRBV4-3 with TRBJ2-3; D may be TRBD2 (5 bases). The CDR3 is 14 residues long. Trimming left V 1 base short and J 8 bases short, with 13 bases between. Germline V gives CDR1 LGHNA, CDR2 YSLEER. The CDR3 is CASSQVPLAGTQYF. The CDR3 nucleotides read TGCGCCAGCAGCCAAGTTCCCCTAGCCGGTACGCAGTATTTT.

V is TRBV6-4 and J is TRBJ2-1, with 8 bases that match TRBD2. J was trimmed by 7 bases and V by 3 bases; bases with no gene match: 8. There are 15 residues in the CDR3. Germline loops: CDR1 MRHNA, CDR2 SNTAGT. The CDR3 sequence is CASSEGSGAGNEQFF. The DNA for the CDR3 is TGTGCCAGCAGTGAGGGTAGCGGGGCCGGGAATGAGCAGTTCTTC.

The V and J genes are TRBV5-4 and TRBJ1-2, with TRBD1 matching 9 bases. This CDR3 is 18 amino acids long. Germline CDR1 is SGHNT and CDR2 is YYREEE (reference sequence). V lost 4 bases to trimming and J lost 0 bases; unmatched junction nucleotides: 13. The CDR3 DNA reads TGTGCCAGCAGCACAGGGGGCGCAATTTTTCCCTCTAACTATGGCTACACCTTC. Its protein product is CASSTGGAIFPSNYGYTF.

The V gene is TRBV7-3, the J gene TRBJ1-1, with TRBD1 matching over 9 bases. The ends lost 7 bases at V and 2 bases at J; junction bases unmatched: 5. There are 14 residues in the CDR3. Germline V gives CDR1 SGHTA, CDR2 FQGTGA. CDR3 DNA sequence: TGTGCCAGCAAGAGGACAGGGGCCAACACTGAAGCTTTCTTT. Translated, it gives CASKRTGANTEAFF.

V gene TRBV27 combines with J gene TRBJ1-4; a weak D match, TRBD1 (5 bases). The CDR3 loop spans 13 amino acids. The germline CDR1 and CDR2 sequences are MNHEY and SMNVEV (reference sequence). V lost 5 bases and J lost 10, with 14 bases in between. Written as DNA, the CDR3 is TGTGCCAGCAGTCCTTGGGGGGGAGGAAAACTGTTTTTT. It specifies CASSPWGGGKLFF. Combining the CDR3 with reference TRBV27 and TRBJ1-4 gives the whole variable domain EAQVTQNPRYLITVTGKKLTVTCSQNMNHEYMSWYRQDPGLGLRQIYYSMNVEVTDKGDVPEGYKVSRKEKRNFPLILESPSPNQTSLYFCASSPWGGGKLFFGSGTQLSVL.

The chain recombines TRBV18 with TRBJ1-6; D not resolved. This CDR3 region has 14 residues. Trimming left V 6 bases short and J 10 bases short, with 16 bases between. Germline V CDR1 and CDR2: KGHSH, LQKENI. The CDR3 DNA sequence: TGTGCCAGCTCTCAGGAACCCCAGAACTCACCCCTCCACTTT. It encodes CASSQEPQNSPLHF.

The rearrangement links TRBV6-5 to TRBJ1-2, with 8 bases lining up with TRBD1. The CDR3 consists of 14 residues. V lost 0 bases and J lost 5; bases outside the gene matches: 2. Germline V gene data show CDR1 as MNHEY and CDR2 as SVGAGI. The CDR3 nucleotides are TGTGCCAGCAGTTACTCCAGGGGGCAATATGGCTACACCTTC. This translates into CASSYSRGQYGYTF.

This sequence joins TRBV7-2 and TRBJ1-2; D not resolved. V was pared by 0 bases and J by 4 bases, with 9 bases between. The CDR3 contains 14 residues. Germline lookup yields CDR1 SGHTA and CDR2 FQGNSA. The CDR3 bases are TGTGCCAGCAGCTTAGCGGGGATCGGCTATGGCTACACCTTC. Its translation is CASSLAGIGYGYTF.